Presented here are 20 T cell receptor beta chains from one specimen sequenced in a study of blood T cells in healthy people across ages. Combining a sample-barcoded 5' primer with a J-beta primer mix, a second PCR ran for roughly 7 to 12 cycles. MiXCR was run by TCRdb on the 5' RACE reads, yielding one entry per CDR3 protein. The sample includes about 900,000 distinct CDR3 sequences, approximately 67% of them seen just once. The sample was blood. These receptors originate from a man aged 25-45 years in good health.

This clonotype has just a few counts. CDR3 nucleotides: TGCGCCAGCAGCGTAGCAGGGGGCGCGGGCTATGGCTACACCTTC. Residues: CASSVAGGAGYGYTF. The chain joins TRBV5-1 to TRBJ1-2; the match to TRBD1 covers 8 bases. The length of the CDR3 is 15 residues. Germline CDR1 SGHRS, CDR2 YFSETQ. J was trimmed by 4 bases and V by 4 bases; bases with no gene match: 9.

The chain couples TRBV6-6 to TRBJ2-4, with TRBD1 matching over 8 bases. The J call may be in error: the DNA end matches TRBJ2-5 better. CDR3 length: 15 amino acids. Germline assignment: CDR1 MNHNY and CDR2 SVGAGI (reference sequence). In DNA form, the CDR3 reads TGTGCCAGCAGTTTTGGACAGGGCATCCAAGAGACCCAGTACTTC. Translated: CASSFGQGIQETQYF.

A word on this clonotype: An end of the junction does not agree with germline; a read error may underlie this. The chain employs TRBV4-3 and TRBJ2-5; D may be TRBD1 (8 bases). This CDR3 region has 14 residues. Germline V gene sequence: CDR1 LGHNA, CDR2 YSLEER. CDR3 DNA sequence: TGCGTCAGCAGCCGAATGGACAGGGAGGGAGAGCAGTACTTC. Its translation: CVSSRMDREGEQYF.

This clonotype showed up just a few times. V and J are TRBV20-1 and TRBJ2-7; TRBD2 aligns across 10 bases. CDR3 size: 14 residues. The V gene end was trimmed by 5 bases and the J gene end by 0 bases; junction bases not matched to a gene: 4. Looked up from germline, CDR1 is DFQATT and CDR2 is SNEGSKA (reference sequence). The CDR3: CSADSGGSSYEQYF. CDR3 in DNA: TGCAGTGCTGATAGCGGGGGGTCCTCCTACGAGCAGTACTTC.

The count of this clonotype is one. The chain uses TRBV4-2 and TRBJ2-6; TRBD1 matches at 8 bases. The V and J ends lost 0 bases and 0 bases, in that order; junction bases with no gene match: 4. Looked up from germline, CDR1 is LGHNA and CDR2 is YNFKEQ. CDR3 length equals 18 residues. DNA of the CDR3: TGTGCCAGCAGCCAAGATCAGGGGGCCCGCTCTGGGGCCAACGTCCTGACTTTC. Protein product: CASSQDQGARSGANVLTF.

This clonotype was recorded only once. CDR3 sequence (DNA): TGTGCCAGCAGCCCCCTGCCGGGACAGGGGTTGTCCGGGGAGCTGTTTTTT. It is translated as CASSPLPGQGLSGELFF. The chain is built from TRBV11-2 and TRBJ2-2, with 10 bases that match TRBD1. Trimming removed 5 bases from V and 6 bases from J; junction bases left unmatched: 12. This CDR3 region has 17 residues. Germline loops: CDR1 SGHAT, CDR2 FQNNGV.

This rearrangement joins TRBV4-3 to TRBJ2-3; 10 positions agree with TRBD2. The CDR3 contains 14 residues. Germline trimming cut 7 bases from V and 1 base from J; bases unmatched to any gene: 2. Per germline, CDR1 LGHNA and CDR2 YSLEER. The CDR3: CASKGTSGTDTQYF. The CDR3 DNA is TGCGCCAGCAAAGGGACTAGCGGCACAGATACGCAGTATTTT.

Remarks on this clonotype: The junction departs from the called germline gene at one end, perhaps through a read error. The gene calls are TRBV4-3 and TRBJ2-4, with TRBD1 matching 12 bases. The CDR3 consists of 17 residues. Per the germline V gene, CDR1 is LGHNA and CDR2 is YSLEER. The CDR3 loop reads CASSPRGQGAGKIIQYF. Here the CDR3 DNA reads TGCGCCAGCAGCCCGCGGGGACAGGGGGCAGGCAAAATCATTCAGTACTTC.

V gene TRBV4-3 combines with J gene TRBJ2-5, with no clear D. CDR3 length: 15 residues. Germline values: CDR1 LGHNA, CDR2 YSLEER. V lost 0 bases and J 4 bases, leaving 12 bases between the germline ends. DNA of the CDR3: TGCGCCAGCAGCCAAGATTTGTCCAGGACAGAGACCCAGTACTTC. It translates to CASSQDLSRTETQYF.

The gene calls are TRBV12-3 or TRBV12-4 and TRBJ2-4, with TRBD2 matching over 11 bases. The CDR3 covers 13 residues. After removal of 5 bases from V and 12 bases from J, the junction contained 6 bases not matched to a gene. The CDR3 bases are TGTGCCAGCAGTCCCACTAGCGGGGGCCATCAGTACTTC. It translates to CASSPTSGGHQYF.

As concerns this clonotype: One end of the junction does not line up with germline, which may come from a read error. The rearrangement links TRBV20-1 to TRBJ1-2, with a possible D match to TRBD1 (5 bases). CDR3 length: 13 amino acids. Germline assignment: CDR1 DFQATT and CDR2 SNEGSKA (reference sequence). In DNA, the CDR3 is TGCAGTGCTAGCTTGACAGATAACTATGGCTGCACCTTC. Translating it yields CSASLTDNYGCTF.

V usage is TRBV7-2 and J usage is TRBJ2-6; D call uncertain. The CDR3 is 17 amino acids. CDR1 and CDR2 from the germline V gene are SGHTA and FQGNSA. Trimming took 3 bases from V and 3 from J, leaving 15 bases between them. The CDR3 protein is CASSFGDIPLGANVLTF. The CDR3 coding sequence is TGTGCCAGCAGCTTTGGGGATATCCCCCTTGGGGCCAACGTCCTGACTTTC.

V and J are TRBV21-1 and TRBJ1-5; the D segment call TRBD1 is taken from the table without a DNA check. TRBV21-1 represents a pseudogene. The CDR3 length is 15 residues. The CDR3 region is CASSKGADGNQPQHF. CDR3 sequence (DNA): TGTGCCAGCAGCAAAGGGGCGGACGGCAATCAGCCCCAGCATTTT.

J is TRBJ2-4 and V is TRBV12-3 or TRBV12-4, with D hard to call. The DNA matches TRBJ2-7 better at its end, which makes the J call doubtful. The CDR3 has 13 residues. CDR3 nucleotide sequence: TGTGCCAGCAGTTTACCCGTTCCTTACGAGCAGTACTTC. Protein product: CASSLPVPYEQYF.

The J gene is TRBJ2-5, the V gene TRBV7-6; 9 nucleotides align to TRBD2. Germline trimming cut 1 base from V and 5 bases from J; bases unmatched to any gene: 8. Germline CDR1 is SGHVS and CDR2 is FNYEAQ. CDR3 length: 16 residues. The DNA of the CDR3 is TGTGCCAGCAGCTTAGAGTCCGGGACTAGCAAGGAGACCCAGTACTTC. This codes for CASSLESGTSKETQYF.

This clonotype was observed at least ten times. The V and J genes are TRBV27 and TRBJ2-7; D unclear. With 6 bases removed from V and 6 bases from J, the gap between germline ends came to 6 bases. Per germline, CDR1 MNHEY and CDR2 SMNVEV (reference sequence). The CDR3 is made up of 10 amino acids. For the CDR3, the DNA is TGTGCCAGCAGGGGTTCCGAGCAGTACTTC. It yields the protein CASRGSEQYF.

The chain recombines TRBV4-2 with TRBJ1-2; D might be TRBD1 (5 bases). CDR3 length equals 15 residues. Between the trimmed V and J ends, which lost 7 bases and 5 bases, there was a span of 20 bases. CDR1 is LGHNA and CDR2 is YNFKEQ in the germline V gene. CDR3 DNA sequence: TGTGCCAGCACCCTAGGGGACGGTGGGTCGTATGGCTACACCTTC. Translation gives CASTLGDGGSYGYTF.

The chain is built from TRBV3-1 and TRBJ2-2, with D tentatively TRBD1 (6 bases). The CDR3 loop spans 14 amino acids. V lost 3 bases to trimming and J lost 5 bases, with 10 bases between them. CDR1 is LGHDT and CDR2 is YNNKEL in the germline V gene (reference sequence). CDR3 DNA: TGTGCCAGCAGCCAGGGACACCAAACCGGGGAGCTGTTTTTT. Translating gives CASSQGHQTGELFF.

The V call is TRBV20-1, the J call TRBJ2-3; D remains unclear. This CDR3 has 13 residues. V was trimmed by 3 bases and J by 0 bases, leaving 7 bases between them. Germline V gene lookup returns CDR1 DFQATT and CDR2 SNEGSKA (reference sequence). The CDR3 sequence is CSARLGSTDTQYF. CDR3 DNA sequence: TGCAGTGCTAGGTTAGGGAGCACAGATACGCAGTATTTT.

V gene TRBV20-1 combines with J gene TRBJ2-5, with D perhaps being TRBD1 or TRBD2 (6 bases each). The CDR3 totals 15 residues. V was clipped by 3 bases and J by 2 bases, with 16 bases between them. CDR1 is DFQATT and CDR2 is SNEGSKA in the germline V gene (reference sequence). The CDR3, as DNA: TGCAGTGCTAGGGGGGCGAGGGGGGATCAAGAGACCCAGTACTTC. This gives the protein CSARGARGDQETQYF.